Below are 19 T cell receptor beta chains sequenced from a single sample in a study of identical twins. Using its own MiXCR run on the 5' RACE reads, TCRdb lists one record per CDR3 protein. The data show some 460,000 distinct CDR3 sequences, with approximately 15% seen just once and about 0.52% held by the top ten. The data were also submitted as part of a second study, on yellow fever vaccine responses in identical twins.

Sequencing was performed on CD4+ T cells sorted from blood. These receptors were obtained from a woman aged 18-29 years in good health.

The J gene is TRBJ1-5, the V gene TRBV5-6; D might be TRBD1 (5 bases). This CDR3 has 15 residues. Trimming removed 1 base at V and 4 bases at J, with 12 bases between. Per the germline V gene, CDR1 is SGHDT and CDR2 is YYEEEE. The CDR3 sequence: CASSLQGVPNQPQHF. The CDR3 DNA reads TGTGCCAGCAGCTTGCAGGGTGTCCCTAATCAGCCCCAGCATTTT.

The chain employs TRBV10-3 and TRBJ2-7; tentative D call: TRBD1 (6 bases). Germline V gene lookup returns CDR1 ENHRY and CDR2 SYGVKD. The CDR3 is made up of 14 amino acids. With 6 bases removed from V and 0 bases from J, the gap between germline ends came to 12 bases. Here the CDR3 DNA reads TGTGCCATCAGCCCCGGGACACACTCCTACGAGCAGTACTTC. The encoded protein is CAISPGTHSYEQYF.

This clonotype came up many times. The chain joins TRBV20-1 to TRBJ2-7; TRBD1 matches at 9 bases. CDR3 length equals 12 residues. Germline values: CDR1 DFQATT, CDR2 SNEGSKA (reference sequence). In nucleotides, the CDR3 is TGCAGCGCCTCCGGGACAGGGTACGAGCAGTACTTC. This sequence encodes CSASGTGYEQYF.

This chain links TRBV10-2 with TRBJ2-5; 10 nucleotides match TRBD2. V lost 6 bases and J lost 0; bases outside the gene matches: 1. Germline CDR1 is WSHSY and CDR2 is SAAADI. This CDR3 has 14 amino acids. The CDR3 here is CASRLAGNQETQYF. CDR3 in DNA: TGCGCCAGCAGACTAGCGGGGAACCAAGAGACCCAGTACTTC.

This clonotype has at least ten counts. This chain's CDR3 is CASSLDRGSEKLFF. The CDR3 bases are TGTGCCAGCAGCTTAGACAGGGGGTCGGAAAAACTGTTTTTT. The J gene is TRBJ1-4, the V gene TRBV7-8, with 8 positions matching TRBD1. Germline V gives CDR1 SGHVS, CDR2 FQNEAQ. The trim removed 1 base at V and 8 bases at J, leaving 3 bases unmatched. The CDR3 has 14 amino acids.

This clonotype has a handful of counts. The CDR3: CASRPSGTSHSLGYEQYF. CDR3 DNA sequence: TGTGCCAGCAGACCCTCCGGGACTAGTCACTCCTTAGGTTACGAGCAGTACTTC. This chain joins TRBV6-2 or TRBV6-3 and TRBJ2-7; 8 nucleotides line up with TRBD2. Unmatched junction bases numbered 20, after V lost 6 bases and J lost 4 bases. Germline V CDR1 and CDR2: MNHEY, SVGEGT. This CDR3 comprises 18 residues.

V is TRBV7-2 and J is TRBJ2-3; TRBD1 matches at 10 bases. J gave up 6 bases and V 4 bases, and 7 bases lay outside the gene matches. Per germline, CDR1 SGHTA and CDR2 FQGNSA. This CDR3 is built from 15 residues. The CDR3 sequence: CASSSGQGIWDTQYF. CDR3 in DNA: TGTGCCAGCAGCTCGGGACAGGGGATATGGGATACGCAGTATTTT.

This chain connects TRBV3-1 to TRBJ1-2; unclear D gene. Germline assignment: CDR1 LGHDT and CDR2 YNNKEL (reference sequence). This CDR3 is 12 amino acids long. Trimming removed 0 bases from V and 6 bases from J, with 5 bases in between. The DNA for the CDR3 is TGTGCCAGCAGCCAAGACGGGCATGGCTACACCTTC. Its protein is CASSQDGHGYTF.

Only a few counts were recorded for this clonotype. The J gene is TRBJ2-3, the V gene TRBV9; TRBD1 might be the D (5 bases). Germline CDR1 SGDLS, CDR2 YYNGEE. The CDR3 contains 18 residues. V shed 6 bases and J shed 0 bases, with 23 bases lying between them. CDR3 protein: CASNSKAAGHSSTDTQYF. Written as DNA, the CDR3 is TGTGCCAGCAACTCAAAGGCGGCAGGGCATAGTAGCACAGATACGCAGTATTTT.

This clonotype was picked up a small number of times. The chain recombines TRBV6-2 or TRBV6-3 with TRBJ2-7, with D maybe TRBD1 (5 bases). Per germline, CDR1 MNHEY and CDR2 SVGEGT. The length of the CDR3 is 16 residues. V was pared by 2 bases and J by 7 bases, with 21 bases between. The DNA for the CDR3 is TGTGCCAGCAGTTACGGGTCAAACAAGGTAAAGGGGGAGCAGTACTTC. Protein sequence: CASSYGSNKVKGEQYF.

V and J are TRBV11-2 and TRBJ2-7; D not certain. There are 15 residues in the CDR3. Trimming left V 5 bases short and J 2 bases short, with 16 bases between. The germline gives CDR1 SGHAT, CDR2 FQNNGV. CDR3 protein: CASSVNLQGTYEQYF. Written as DNA, the CDR3 is TGTGCCAGCAGCGTGAATCTCCAAGGCACCTACGAGCAGTACTTC.

This sequence joins TRBV20-1 and TRBJ2-2; 8 bases are a match to TRBD2. V trimming: 3 bases; J trimming: 0 bases; junction bases outside the gene matches: 3. The CDR3 is made up of 15 amino acids. From germline, CDR1 is DFQATT and CDR2 SNEGSKA (reference sequence). CDR3 residues: CSARRTSPNTGELFF. The CDR3, as DNA: TGCAGTGCTAGGAGGACTAGCCCGAACACCGGGGAGCTGTTTTTT.

V is TRBV27 and J is TRBJ1-5; possible D gene TRBD1, 6 bases. Germline V gives CDR1 MNHEY, CDR2 SMNVEV (reference sequence). The V gene lost 6 bases and the J gene lost 4 bases, with 10 bases spanning the gap. CDR3 length: 13 residues. CDR3 sequence: CASSWTVNQPQHF. DNA for the CDR3: TGTGCCAGCAGCTGGACAGTGAATCAGCCCCAGCATTTT.

This clonotype was seen only once. V is TRBV14 and J is TRBJ2-7, with D unclear. V was pared by 0 bases and J by 6 bases, with 12 bases between. The CDR3 covers 14 residues. Germline CDR1 reads SGHDN; CDR2 reads FVKESK. CDR3 protein: CASSQESFNSEQYF. In DNA, the CDR3 is TGTGCCAGCAGCCAAGAAAGTTTCAATTCCGAGCAGTACTTC.

This clonotype was counted between two and nine times. The chain employs TRBV7-3 and TRBJ2-6; TRBD1 matches at 9 bases. Trimming took 5 bases from V and 0 from J; bases not matched to a gene: 5. Germline V gene lookup returns CDR1 SGHTA and CDR2 FQGTGA. The CDR3 covers 17 residues. In DNA, the CDR3 is TGTGCCAGCAGCCCCAGGGACAGGGACTCTGGGGCCAACGTCCTGACTTTC. Translating gives CASSPRDRDSGANVLTF.

This rearrangement joins TRBV20-1 to TRBJ1-6; TRBD1 matches at 8 bases. The CDR3 length is 17 residues. Germline V gene sequence: CDR1 DFQATT, CDR2 SNEGSKA (reference sequence). V shed 0 bases and J 7 bases; nucleotides not matched to a gene: 11. In nucleotides, the CDR3 is TGCAGTGCTAGAGAGAAGTCCGGACAGGGACCGAATTCACCCCTCCACTTT. Protein product: CSAREKSGQGPNSPLHF.

This clonotype was seen at least ten times. The chain joins TRBV5-1 to TRBJ1-6; 12 bases fit TRBD1. CDR3 length: 14 residues. In germline, CDR1 is SGHRS, CDR2 YFSETQ. V was pared by 3 bases and J by 13 bases, with 5 bases of the junction left unmatched. The CDR3: CASSSGQGANPLHF. In DNA form, the CDR3 reads TGCGCCAGCAGCTCGGGACAGGGGGCAAATCCCCTCCACTTT.

This chain uses TRBV18 with TRBJ2-7, with 8 bases fitting TRBD1. Trimming cost V 3 bases and J 3 bases; bases outside gene matches: 4. Germline-derived CDR1 and CDR2 are KGHSH and LQKENI. This CDR3 has 14 residues. In DNA, the CDR3 is TGTGCCAGCTCACCTCGGACAGGGATCTACGAGCAGTACTTC. It is translated as CASSPRTGIYEQYF.

This clonotype was observed a handful of times. The CDR3 is CSVNKPGTGPNKRSYEQYF. As DNA, the CDR3 is TGCAGCGTGAACAAACCCGGGACAGGCCCTAATAAGCGTTCCTACGAGCAGTACTTC. This rearrangement joins TRBV29-1 to TRBJ2-7; TRBD1 matches 8 bases. Trimming removed 6 bases from V and 1 base from J; junction bases left unmatched: 23. Germline CDR1 SQVTM, CDR2 ANQGSEA. CDR3 length: 19 residues.